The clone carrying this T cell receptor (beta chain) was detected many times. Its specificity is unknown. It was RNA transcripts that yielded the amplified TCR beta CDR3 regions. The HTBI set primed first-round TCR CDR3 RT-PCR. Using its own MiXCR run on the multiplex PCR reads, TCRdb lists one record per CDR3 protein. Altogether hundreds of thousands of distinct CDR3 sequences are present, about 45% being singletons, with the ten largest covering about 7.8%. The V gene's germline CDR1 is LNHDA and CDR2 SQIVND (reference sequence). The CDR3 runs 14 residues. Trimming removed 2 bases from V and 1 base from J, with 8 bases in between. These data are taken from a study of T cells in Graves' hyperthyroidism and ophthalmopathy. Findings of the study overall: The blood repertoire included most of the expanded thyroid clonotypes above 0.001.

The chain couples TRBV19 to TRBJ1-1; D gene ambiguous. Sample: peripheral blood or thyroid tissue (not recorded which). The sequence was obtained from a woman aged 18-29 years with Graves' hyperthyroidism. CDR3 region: CASSIKGGNTEAFF. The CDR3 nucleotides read TGTGCCAGTAGTATAAAGGGAGGGAACACTGAAGCTTTCTTT. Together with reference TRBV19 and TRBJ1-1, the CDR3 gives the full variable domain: DGGITQSPKYLFRKEGQNVTLSCEQNLNHDAMYWYRQDPGQGLRLIYYSQIVNDFQKGDIAEGYSVSREKKESFPLTVTSAQKNPTAFYLCASSIKGGNTEAFFGQGTRLTVV.